These 3 T cell receptor beta chains were sequenced from one sample in a study of blood T cell repertoires in COVID-19. The table came from immunoSEQ multiplex PCR; TCRdb's copy has only in-frame clones and leaves some out. The sample includes tens of thousands of clones, around 89% of them seen just once. The sample comprised peripheral blood. These receptors all stem from a human donor in a cohort sampled during active COVID-19.

The rearrangement joins TRBV5-4 to TRBJ2-7; TRBD2 matches 15 bases. In germline, CDR1 is SGHNT, CDR2 YYREEE (reference sequence). This CDR3 has 16 amino acids. The trim removed 2 bases at V and 4 bases at J, leaving 4 bases unmatched. Here the CDR3 reads CASSLRTSGGAYEQYF. As DNA, the CDR3 is TGTGCCAGCAGCTTACGGACTAGCGGGGGGGCTTACGAGCAGTACTTC.

The chain links TRBV24-1 to TRBJ2-7; 9 bases fit TRBD1. The CDR3 has 16 residues. Per germline, CDR1 KGHDR and CDR2 SFDVKD. V shed 2 bases, J shed 7 bases, and the junction held 11 bases outside the gene matches. In DNA form, the CDR3 reads TGTGCCACCAGTGATTGGCCGGGACAGGGATTAAAGGAGCAGTACTTC. Translation gives CATSDWPGQGLKEQYF.

This clone was detected a few times. The genes are TRBV6-5 and TRBJ1-4; 8 bases align to TRBD1. Trimming took 5 bases from V and 8 from J; bases not matched to a gene: 10. The CDR3 loop spans 15 amino acids. The germline CDR1 and CDR2 sequences are MNHEY and SVGAGI. The CDR3: CASSPQGALLEKLFF. DNA of the CDR3: TGTGCCAGCAGTCCTCAGGGGGCTCTTCTGGAAAAACTGTTTTTT.